This TCR beta chain was sequenced in a study of cytomegalovirus exposure and HLA in healthy donors. PCR involved 60 Vbeta and 13 Jbeta primers. Data came from immunoSEQ multiplex PCR; TCRdb stores just in-frame clones and leaves some out. The data show under 140,000 clones, roughly four fifths seen once. The CDR3 covers 17 residues. CDR1 and CDR2 (germline): LGHNA, YNFKEQ. The J segment lost 1 base and the V segment lost 1 base, leaving 7 bases of the junction unmatched. This rearrangement joins TRBV4-2 to TRBJ2-5; TRBD1 matches 9 bases. The receptor comes from a woman in her 30s in good health and CMV-seronegative. The sequenced sample was PBMCs. CDR3 nucleotides: TGTGCCAGCAGCCAAGGAACCGGGACAGGGATCCAAGAGACCCAGTACTTC. This codes for CASSQGTGTGIQETQYF.